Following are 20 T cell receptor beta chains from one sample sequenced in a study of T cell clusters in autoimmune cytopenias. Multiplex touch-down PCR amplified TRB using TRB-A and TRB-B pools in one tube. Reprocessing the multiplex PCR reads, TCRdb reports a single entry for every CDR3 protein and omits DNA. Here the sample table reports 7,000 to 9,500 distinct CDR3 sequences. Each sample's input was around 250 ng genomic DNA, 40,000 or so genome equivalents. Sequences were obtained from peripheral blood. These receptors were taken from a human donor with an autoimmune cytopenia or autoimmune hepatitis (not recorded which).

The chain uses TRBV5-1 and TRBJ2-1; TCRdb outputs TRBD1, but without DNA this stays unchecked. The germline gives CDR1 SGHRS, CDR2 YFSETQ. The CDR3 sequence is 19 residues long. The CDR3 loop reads CASSLRYLNRGSSYNEQFF. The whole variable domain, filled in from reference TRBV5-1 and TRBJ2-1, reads KAGVTQTPRYLIKTRGQQVTLSCSPISGHRSVSWYQQTPGQGLQFLFEYFSETQRNKGNFPGRFSGRQFSNSRSEMNVSTLELGDSALYLCASSLRYLNRGSSYNEQFFGPGTRLTVL.

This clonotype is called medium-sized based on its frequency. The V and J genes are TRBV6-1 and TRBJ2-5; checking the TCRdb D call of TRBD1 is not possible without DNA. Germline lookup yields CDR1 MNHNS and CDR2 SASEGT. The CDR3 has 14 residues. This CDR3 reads CASSDRDSQETQYF.

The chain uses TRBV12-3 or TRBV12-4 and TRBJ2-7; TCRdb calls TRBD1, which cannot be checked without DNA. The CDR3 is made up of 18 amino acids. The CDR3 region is CASKIRGLGTGSAYEQYF.

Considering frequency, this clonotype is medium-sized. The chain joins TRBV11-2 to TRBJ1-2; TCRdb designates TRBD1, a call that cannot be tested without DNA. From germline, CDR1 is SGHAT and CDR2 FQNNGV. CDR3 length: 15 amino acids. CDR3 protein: CASSSGGLQGIRYTF.

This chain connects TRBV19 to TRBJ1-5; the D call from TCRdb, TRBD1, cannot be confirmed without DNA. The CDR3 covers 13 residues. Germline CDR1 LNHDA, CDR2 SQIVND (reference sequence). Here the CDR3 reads CASSGQRHQPQHF.

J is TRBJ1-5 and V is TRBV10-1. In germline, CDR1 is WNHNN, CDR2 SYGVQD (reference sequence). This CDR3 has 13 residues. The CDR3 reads CASSQGPNQPQHF.

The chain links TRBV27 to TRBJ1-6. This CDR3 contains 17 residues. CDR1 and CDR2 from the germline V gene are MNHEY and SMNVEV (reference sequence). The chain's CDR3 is CASSLLSRGPINSPLHF.

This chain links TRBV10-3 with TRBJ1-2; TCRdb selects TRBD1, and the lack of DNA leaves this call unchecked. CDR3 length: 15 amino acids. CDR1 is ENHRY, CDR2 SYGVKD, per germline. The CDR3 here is CAISGTGIANYGYTF.

CDR3 sequence reads: CASSSTVQRAEAFF. The chain combines TRBV27 with TRBJ1-1. Looked up from germline, CDR1 is MNHEY and CDR2 is SMNVEV (reference sequence). This CDR3 region has 14 residues.

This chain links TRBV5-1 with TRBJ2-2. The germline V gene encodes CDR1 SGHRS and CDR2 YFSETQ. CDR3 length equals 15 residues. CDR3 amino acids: CASSLGHLNTGELFF.

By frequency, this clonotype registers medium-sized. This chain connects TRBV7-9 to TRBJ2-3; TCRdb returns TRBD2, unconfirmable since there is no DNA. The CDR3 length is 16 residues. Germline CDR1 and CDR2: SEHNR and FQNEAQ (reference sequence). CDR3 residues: CASSPLAGVQTDTQYF.

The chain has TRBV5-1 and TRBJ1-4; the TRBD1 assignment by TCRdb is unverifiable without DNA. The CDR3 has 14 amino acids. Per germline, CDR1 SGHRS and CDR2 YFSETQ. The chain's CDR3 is CASSTDSPNEKLFF. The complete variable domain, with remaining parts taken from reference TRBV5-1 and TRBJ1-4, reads KAGVTQTPRYLIKTRGQQVTLSCSPISGHRSVSWYQQTPGQGLQFLFEYFSETQRNKGNFPGRFSGRQFSNSRSEMNVSTLELGDSALYLCASSTDSPNEKLFFGSGTQLSVL.

The CDR3 spells CASSQKTGELFF. The chain employs TRBV5-1 and TRBJ2-2. The germline V gene has CDR1 SGHRS and CDR2 YFSETQ. CDR3 length equals 12 residues.

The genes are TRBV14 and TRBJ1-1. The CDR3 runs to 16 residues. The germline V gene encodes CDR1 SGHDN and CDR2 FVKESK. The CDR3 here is CASSPKRAVANTEAFF.

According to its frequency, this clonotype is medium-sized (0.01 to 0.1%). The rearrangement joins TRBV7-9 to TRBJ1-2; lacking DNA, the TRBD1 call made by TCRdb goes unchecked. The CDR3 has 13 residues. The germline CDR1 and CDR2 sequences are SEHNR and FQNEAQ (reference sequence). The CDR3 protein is CASSLATRGGYTF.

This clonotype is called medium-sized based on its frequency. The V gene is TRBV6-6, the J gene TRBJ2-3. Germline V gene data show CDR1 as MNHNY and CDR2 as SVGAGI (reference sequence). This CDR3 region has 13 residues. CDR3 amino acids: CASSYYITDTQYF.

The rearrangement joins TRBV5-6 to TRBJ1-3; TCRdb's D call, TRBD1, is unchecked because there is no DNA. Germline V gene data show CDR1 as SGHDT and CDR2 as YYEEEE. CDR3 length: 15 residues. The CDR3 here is CASSRMKGGRNTIYF.

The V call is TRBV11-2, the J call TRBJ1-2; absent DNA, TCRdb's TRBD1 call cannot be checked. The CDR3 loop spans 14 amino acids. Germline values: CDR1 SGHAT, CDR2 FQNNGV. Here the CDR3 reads CASSLSGALVGYTF.

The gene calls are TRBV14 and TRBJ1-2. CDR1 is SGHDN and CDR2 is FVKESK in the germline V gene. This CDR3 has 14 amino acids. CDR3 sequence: CASSQDLASHGYTF.

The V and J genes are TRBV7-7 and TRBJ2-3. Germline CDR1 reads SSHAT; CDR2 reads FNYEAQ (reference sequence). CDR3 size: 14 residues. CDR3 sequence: CASSLGLRPDTQYF.